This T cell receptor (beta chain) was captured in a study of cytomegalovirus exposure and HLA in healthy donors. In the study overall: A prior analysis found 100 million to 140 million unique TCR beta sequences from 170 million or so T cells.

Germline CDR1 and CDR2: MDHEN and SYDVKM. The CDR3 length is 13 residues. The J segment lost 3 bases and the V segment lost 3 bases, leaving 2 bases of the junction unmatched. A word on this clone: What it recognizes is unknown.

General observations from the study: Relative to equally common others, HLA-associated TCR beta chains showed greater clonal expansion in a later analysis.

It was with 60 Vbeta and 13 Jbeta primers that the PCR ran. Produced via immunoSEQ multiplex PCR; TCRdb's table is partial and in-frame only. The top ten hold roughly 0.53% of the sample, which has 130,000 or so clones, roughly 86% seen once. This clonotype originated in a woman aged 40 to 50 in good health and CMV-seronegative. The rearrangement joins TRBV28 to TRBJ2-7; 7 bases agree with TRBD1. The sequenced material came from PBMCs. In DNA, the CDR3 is TGTGCCAGCAGTTTGGGACAGCTCTACGAGCAGTACTTC. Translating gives CASSLGQLYEQYF.